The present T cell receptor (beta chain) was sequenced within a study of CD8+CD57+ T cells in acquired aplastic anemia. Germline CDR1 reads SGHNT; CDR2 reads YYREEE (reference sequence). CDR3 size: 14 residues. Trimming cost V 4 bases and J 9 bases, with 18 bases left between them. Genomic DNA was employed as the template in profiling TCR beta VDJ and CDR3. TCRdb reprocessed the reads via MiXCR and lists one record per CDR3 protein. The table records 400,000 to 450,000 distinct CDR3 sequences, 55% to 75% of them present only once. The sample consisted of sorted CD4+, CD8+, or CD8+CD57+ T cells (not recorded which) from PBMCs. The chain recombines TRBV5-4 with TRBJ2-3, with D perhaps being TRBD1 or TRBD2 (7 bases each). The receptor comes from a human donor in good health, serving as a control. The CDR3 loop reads CASSTGTEGGTQYF. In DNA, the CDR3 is TGTGCCAGCAGCACCGGGACAGAGGGGGGGACGCAGTATTTT.